The table lists the clone carrying this T cell receptor (beta chain) with a few counts. These data belong to a study of human T cells and chemical hapten exposure. From the RACE reads, TCRdb called clonotypes with MiXCR, one entry per CDR3 protein. The profile shows about 80,000 distinct CDR3 sequences, approximately 10% of them singletons. Germline CDR1 and CDR2: MNHEY and SVGEGT. The CDR3 contains 16 residues. Trimming removed 0 bases from V and 0 bases from J; junction bases left unmatched: 3. Time point specified: patch test 2, 6 weeks after DPC sensitization. Treatment noted: therapeutic diphenylcyclopropenone sensitization with weekly scalp DPC. People who gave samples had alopecia, were 18 to 70 years old, and were suitable for DPC.

Sequences were derived from whole blood, sampled in connection with sensitization to the hapten diphenylcyclopropenone (DPC). The chain uses TRBV6-2 or TRBV6-3 and TRBJ2-7, with 9 bases matching TRBD2. This sequence originates from a man aged 18 to 29 with alopecia areata. Some clones in this sample may be carry-over from other donors' samples. The CDR3 DNA sequence: TGTGCCAGCAGTTACTCTGTAGCGGGGGACTCCTACGAGCAGTACGTC. This translates into CASSYSVAGDSYEQYV.